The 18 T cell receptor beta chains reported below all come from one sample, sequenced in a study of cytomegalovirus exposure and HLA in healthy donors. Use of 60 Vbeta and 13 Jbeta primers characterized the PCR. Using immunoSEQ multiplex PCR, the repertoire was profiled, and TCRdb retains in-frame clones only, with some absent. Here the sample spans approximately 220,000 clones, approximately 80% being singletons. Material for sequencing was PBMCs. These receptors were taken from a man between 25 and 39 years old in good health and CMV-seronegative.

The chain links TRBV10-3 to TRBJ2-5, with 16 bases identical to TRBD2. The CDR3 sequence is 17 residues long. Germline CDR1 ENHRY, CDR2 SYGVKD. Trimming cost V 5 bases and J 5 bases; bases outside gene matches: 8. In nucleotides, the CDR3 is TGTGCCATCAGTCCCGGGACTAGCGGGGGGGCCGGGGAGACCCAGTACTTC. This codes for CAISPGTSGGAGETQYF.

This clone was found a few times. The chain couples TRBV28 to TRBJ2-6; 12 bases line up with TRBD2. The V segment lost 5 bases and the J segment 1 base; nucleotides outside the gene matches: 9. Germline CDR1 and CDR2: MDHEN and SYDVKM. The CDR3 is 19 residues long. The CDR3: CASSPSPTSGGSGANVLTF. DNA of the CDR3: TGTGCCAGCAGTCCGAGCCCGACTAGCGGGGGTTCTGGGGCCAACGTCCTGACTTTC. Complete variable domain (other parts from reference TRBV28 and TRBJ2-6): DVKVTQSSRYLVKRTGEKVFLECVQDMDHENMFWYRQDPGLGLRLIYFSYDVKMKEKGDIPEGYSVSREKKERFSLILESASTNQTSMYLCASSPSPTSGGSGANVLTFGAGSRLTVL.

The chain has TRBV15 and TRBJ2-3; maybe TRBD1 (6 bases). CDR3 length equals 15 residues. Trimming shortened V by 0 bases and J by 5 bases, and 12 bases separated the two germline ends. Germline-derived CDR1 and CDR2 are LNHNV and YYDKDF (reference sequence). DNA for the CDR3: TGTGCCACCAGCAGAGATACAGGGTTAGAAGATACGCAGTATTTT. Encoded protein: CATSRDTGLEDTQYF.

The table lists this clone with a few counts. CDR3 coding DNA: TGTGCCAGCTCCGGACAGGGGGCGGATCAGCCCCAGCATTTT. Translation gives CASSGQGADQPQHF. This chain connects TRBV18 to TRBJ1-5; 11 nucleotides agree with TRBD1. This CDR3 region has 14 residues. Germline values: CDR1 KGHSH, CDR2 LQKENI. V dropped 6 bases and J dropped 5; count of bases not matched to a gene: 3.

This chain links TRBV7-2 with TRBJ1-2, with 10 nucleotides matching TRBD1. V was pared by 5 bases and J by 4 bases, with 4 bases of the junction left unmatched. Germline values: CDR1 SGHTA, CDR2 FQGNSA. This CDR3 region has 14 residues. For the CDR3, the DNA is TGTGCCAGCAGCGGCGGACAGGGGGGCTATGGCTACACCTTC. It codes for CASSGGQGGYGYTF.

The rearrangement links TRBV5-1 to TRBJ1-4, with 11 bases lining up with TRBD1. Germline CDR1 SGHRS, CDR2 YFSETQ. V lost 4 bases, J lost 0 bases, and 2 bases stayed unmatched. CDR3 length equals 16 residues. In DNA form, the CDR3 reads TGCGCCAGCAGCACGGGACAGGGGGCAACTAATGAAAAACTGTTTTTT. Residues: CASSTGQGATNEKLFF.

CDR3 region: CASSTSSGGPRPQYF. In DNA form, the CDR3 reads TGTGCCAGCTCAACGTCGAGCGGGGGACCCCGACCCCAGTACTTC. This chain joins TRBV18 and TRBJ2-5; TRBD2 aligns across 8 bases. Trimming removed 5 bases from V and 9 bases from J; junction bases left unmatched: 14. CDR1 and CDR2 from the germline V gene are KGHSH and LQKENI. This CDR3 contains 15 residues.

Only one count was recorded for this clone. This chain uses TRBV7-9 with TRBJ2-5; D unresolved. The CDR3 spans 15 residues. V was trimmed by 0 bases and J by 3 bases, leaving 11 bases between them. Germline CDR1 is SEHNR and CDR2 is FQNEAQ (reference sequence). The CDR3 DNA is TGTGCCAGCAGCTTAGCTCCAGGATCGAAAGAGACCCAGTACTTC. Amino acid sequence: CASSLAPGSKETQYF.

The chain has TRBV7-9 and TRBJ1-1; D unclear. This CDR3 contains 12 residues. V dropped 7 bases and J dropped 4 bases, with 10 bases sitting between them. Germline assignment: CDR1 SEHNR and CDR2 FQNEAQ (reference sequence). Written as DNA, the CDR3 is TGTGCCAGCACCCCAGCGCCCACTGAAGCTTTCTTT. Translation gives CASTPAPTEAFF.

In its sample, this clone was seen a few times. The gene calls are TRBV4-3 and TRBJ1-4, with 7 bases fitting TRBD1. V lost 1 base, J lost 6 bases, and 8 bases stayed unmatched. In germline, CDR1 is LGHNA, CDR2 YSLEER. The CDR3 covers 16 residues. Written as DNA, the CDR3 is TGCGCCAGCAGCCAAGTAGTTAAGGGGGCTTATGAAAAACTGTTTTTT. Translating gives CASSQVVKGAYEKLFF.

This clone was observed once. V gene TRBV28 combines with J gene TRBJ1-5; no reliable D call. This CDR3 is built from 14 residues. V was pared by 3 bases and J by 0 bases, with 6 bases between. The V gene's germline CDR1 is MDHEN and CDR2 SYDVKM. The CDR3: CASSLSYSNQPQHF. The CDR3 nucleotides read TGTGCCAGCAGTTTGTCTTATAGCAATCAGCCCCAGCATTTT.

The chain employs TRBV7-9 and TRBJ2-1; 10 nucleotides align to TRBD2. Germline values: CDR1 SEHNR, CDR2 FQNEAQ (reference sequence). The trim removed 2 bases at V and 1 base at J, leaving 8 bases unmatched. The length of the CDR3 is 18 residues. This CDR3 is CASSLPPSGGLSYNEQFF. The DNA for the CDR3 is TGTGCCAGCAGCTTACCCCCTAGCGGGGGCCTTTCCTACAATGAGCAGTTCTTC.

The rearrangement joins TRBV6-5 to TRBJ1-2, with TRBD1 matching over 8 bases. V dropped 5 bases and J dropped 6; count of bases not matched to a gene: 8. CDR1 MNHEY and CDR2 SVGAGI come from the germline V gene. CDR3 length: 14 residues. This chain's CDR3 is CASSRRQGIDGYTF. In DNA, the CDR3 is TGTGCCAGCAGTCGTAGACAGGGGATAGATGGCTACACCTTC.

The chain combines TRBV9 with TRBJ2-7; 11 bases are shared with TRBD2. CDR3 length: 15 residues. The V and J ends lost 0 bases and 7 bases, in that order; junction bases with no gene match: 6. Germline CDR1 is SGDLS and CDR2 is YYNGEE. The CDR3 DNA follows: TGTGCCAGCAGCGTAGGGATAGCGGGGGGGCGAGAGCAGTACTTC. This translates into CASSVGIAGGREQYF.

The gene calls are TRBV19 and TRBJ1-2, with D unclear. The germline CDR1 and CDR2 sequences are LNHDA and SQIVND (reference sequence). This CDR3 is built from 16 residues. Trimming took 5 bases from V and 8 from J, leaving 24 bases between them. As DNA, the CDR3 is TGTGCCAGTAGTGCTGTATCGGGTATTGCCTCGGCAGGCTACACCTTC. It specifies CASSAVSGIASAGYTF.

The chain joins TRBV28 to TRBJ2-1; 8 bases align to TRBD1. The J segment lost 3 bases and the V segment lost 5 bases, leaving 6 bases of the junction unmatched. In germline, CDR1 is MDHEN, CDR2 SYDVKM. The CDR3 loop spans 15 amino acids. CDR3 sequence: CASSDTGTGYNEQFF. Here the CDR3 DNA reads TGTGCCAGCAGTGATACCGGGACAGGCTACAATGAGCAGTTCTTC. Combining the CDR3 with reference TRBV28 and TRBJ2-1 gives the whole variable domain DVKVTQSSRYLVKRTGEKVFLECVQDMDHENMFWYRQDPGLGLRLIYFSYDVKMKEKGDIPEGYSVSREKKERFSLILESASTNQTSMYLCASSDTGTGYNEQFFGPGTRLTVL.

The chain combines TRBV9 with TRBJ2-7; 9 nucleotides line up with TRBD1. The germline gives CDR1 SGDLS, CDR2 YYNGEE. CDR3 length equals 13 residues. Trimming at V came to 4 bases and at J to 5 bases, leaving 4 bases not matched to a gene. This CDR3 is CASSRQGEDEQYF. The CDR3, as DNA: TGTGCCAGCAGCCGACAGGGGGAGGACGAGCAGTACTTC.

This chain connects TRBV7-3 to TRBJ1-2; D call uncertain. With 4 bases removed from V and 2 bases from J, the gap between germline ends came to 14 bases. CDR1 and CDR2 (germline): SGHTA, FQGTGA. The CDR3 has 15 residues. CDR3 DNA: TGTGCCAGCAGCTCTACCCCCGGGTCAAACTATGGCTACACCTTC. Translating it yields CASSSTPGSNYGYTF.